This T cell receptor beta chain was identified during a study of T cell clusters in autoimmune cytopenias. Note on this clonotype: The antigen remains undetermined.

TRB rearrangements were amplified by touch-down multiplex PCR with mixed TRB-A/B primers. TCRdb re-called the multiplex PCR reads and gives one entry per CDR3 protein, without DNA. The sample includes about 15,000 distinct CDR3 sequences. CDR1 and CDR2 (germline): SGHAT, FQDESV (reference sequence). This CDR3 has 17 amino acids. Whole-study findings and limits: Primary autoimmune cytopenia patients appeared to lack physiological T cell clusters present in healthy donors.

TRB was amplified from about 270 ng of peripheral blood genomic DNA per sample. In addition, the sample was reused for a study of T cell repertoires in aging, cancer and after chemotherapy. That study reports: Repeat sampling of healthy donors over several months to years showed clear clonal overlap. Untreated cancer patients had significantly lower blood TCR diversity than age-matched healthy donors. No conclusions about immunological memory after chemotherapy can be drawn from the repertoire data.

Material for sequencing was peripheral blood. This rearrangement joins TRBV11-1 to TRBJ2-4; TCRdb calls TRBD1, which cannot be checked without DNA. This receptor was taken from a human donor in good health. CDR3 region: CASSLVVGDPPRNIQYF.